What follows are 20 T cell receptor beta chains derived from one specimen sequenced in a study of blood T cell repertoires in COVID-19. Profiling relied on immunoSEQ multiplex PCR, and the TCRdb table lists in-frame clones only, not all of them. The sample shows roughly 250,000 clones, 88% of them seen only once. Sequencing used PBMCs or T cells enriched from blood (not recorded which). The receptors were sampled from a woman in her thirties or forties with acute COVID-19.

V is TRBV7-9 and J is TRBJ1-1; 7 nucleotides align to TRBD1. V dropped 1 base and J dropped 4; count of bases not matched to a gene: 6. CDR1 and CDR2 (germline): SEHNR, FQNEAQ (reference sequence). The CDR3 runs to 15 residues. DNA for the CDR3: TGTGCCAGCAGCTTAGGCACAGGGGTGAGCACTGAAGCTTTCTTT. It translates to CASSLGTGVSTEAFF. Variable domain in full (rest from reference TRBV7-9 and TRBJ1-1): DTGVSQNPRHKITKRGQNVTFRCDPISEHNRLYWYRQTLGQGPEFLTYFQNEAQLEKSRLLSDRFSAERPKGSFSTLEIQRTEQGDSAMYLCASSLGTGVSTEAFFGQGTRLTVV.

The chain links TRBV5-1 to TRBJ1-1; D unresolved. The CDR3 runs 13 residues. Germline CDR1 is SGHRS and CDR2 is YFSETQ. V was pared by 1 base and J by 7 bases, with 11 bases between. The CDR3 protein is CASSLLVGGEAFF. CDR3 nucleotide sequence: TGCGCCAGCAGCTTGTTAGTAGGCGGTGAAGCTTTCTTT.

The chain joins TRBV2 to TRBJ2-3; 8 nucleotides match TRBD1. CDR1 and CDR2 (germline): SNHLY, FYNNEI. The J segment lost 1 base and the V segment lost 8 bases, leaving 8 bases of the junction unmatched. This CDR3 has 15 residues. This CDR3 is CASAKPGQGTDTQYF. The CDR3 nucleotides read TGTGCCAGCGCGAAGCCGGGACAGGGCACAGATACGCAGTATTTT.

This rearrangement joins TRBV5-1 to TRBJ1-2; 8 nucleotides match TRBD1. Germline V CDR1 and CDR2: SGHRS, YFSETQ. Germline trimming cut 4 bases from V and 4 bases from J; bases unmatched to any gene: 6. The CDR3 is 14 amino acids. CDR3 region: CASSNDRGLYGYTF. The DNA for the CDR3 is TGCGCCAGCAGCAACGACAGGGGACTCTATGGCTACACCTTC.

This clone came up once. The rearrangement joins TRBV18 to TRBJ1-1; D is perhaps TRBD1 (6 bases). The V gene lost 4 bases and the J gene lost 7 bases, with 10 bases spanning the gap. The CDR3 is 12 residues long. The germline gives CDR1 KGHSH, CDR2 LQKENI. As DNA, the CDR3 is TGTGCCAGCTCACACAGGGAGGGTGAAGCTTTCTTT. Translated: CASSHREGEAFF.

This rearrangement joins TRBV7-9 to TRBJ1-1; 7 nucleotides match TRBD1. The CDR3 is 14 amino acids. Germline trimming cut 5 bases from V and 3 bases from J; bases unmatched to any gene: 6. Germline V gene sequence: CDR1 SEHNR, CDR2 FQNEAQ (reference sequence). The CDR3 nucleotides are TGTGCCAGCAGCCCAAGAGGGGGCGACACTGAAGCTTTCTTT. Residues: CASSPRGGDTEAFF.

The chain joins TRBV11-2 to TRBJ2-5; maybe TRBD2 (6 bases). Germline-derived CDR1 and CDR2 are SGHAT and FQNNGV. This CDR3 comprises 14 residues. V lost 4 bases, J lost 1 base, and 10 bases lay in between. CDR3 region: CASSWMEGQETQYF. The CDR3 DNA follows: TGTGCCAGCAGCTGGATGGAGGGCCAAGAGACCCAGTACTTC. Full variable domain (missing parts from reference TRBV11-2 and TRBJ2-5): EAGVAQSPRYKIIEKRQSVAFWCNPISGHATLYWYQQILGQGPKLLIQFQNNGVVDDSQLPKDRFSAERLKGVDSTLKIQPAKLEDSAVYLCASSWMEGQETQYFGPGTRLLVL.

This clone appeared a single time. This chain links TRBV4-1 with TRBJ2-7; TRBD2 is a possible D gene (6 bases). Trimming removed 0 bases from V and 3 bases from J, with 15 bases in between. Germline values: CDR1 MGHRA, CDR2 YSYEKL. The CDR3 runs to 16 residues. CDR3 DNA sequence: TGCGCCAGCAGCCAAGAAGCTTATATAGCGGACTACGAGCAGTACTTC. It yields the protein CASSQEAYIADYEQYF.

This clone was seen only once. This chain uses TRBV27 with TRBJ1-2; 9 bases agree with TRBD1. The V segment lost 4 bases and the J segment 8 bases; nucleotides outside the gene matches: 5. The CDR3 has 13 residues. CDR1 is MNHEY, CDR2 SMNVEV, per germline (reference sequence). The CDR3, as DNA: TGTGCCAGCAGTTCGGGACAGGGAGAGGGCTACACCTTC. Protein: CASSSGQGEGYTF.

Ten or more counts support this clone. The CDR3 sequence is CASSLVLLTGYGYTF. DNA for the CDR3: TGTGCCAGCAGCTTGGTCTTATTGACAGGGTATGGCTACACCTTC. The rearrangement uses TRBV5-5 and TRBJ1-2, with 7 bases identical to TRBD1. Trimming cost V 0 bases and J 5 bases; bases outside gene matches: 7. CDR1 and CDR2 (germline): SGHKS, YYEKEE (reference sequence). The CDR3 loop spans 15 amino acids.

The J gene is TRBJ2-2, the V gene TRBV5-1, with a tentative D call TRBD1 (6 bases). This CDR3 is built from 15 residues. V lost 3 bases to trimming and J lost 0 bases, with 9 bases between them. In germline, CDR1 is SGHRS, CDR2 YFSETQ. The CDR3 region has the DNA TGCGCCAGCAGCTCACAGGGCTCGAACACCGGGGAGCTGTTTTTT. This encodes CASSSQGSNTGELFF.

CDR3 bases: TGCGCCAGCAGCCACGGACAGTCTGAAGCTTTCTTT. This gives the protein CASSHGQSEAFF. This chain connects TRBV5-1 to TRBJ1-1; a possible D gene is TRBD1 (6 bases). Trimming shortened V by 4 bases and J by 6 bases, and 10 bases separated the two germline ends. The CDR3 loop spans 12 amino acids. Germline CDR1 SGHRS, CDR2 YFSETQ.

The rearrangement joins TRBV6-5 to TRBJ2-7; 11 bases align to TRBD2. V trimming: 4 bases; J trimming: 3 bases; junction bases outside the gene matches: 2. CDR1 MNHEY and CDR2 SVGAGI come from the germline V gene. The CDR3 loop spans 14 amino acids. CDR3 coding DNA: TGTGCCAGCAGTTCTCTAGCGGGAGGCTACGAGCAGTACTTC. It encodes CASSSLAGGYEQYF.

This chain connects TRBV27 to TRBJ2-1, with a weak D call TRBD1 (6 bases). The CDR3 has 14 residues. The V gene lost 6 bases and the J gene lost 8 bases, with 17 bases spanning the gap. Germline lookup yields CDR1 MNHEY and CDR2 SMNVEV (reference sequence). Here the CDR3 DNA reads TGTGCCAGCAGACAACTTACAGGGCTCGATGAGCAGTTCTTC. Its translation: CASRQLTGLDEQFF.

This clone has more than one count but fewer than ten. The CDR3 region has the DNA TGTGCCAGCTCTTCCCGGCAGGGTAATTCACCCCTCCACTTT. This translates into CASSSRQGNSPLHF. J is TRBJ1-6 and V is TRBV18; maybe TRBD1 (5 bases). Per the germline V gene, CDR1 is KGHSH and CDR2 is LQKENI. The germline V and J ends were trimmed by 6 bases and 6 bases, with 12 bases remaining between them. The CDR3 covers 14 residues.

DNA of the CDR3: TGTGCCAGCAGTGATGGCGGCTCTAATGAAAAACTGTTTTTT. It translates to CASSDGGSNEKLFF. This chain joins TRBV2 and TRBJ1-4, with D uncertain. The CDR3 extends over 14 amino acids. CDR1 and CDR2 from the germline V gene are SNHLY and FYNNEI. The V end was cut by 3 bases, the J end by 3 bases, with 8 bases between.

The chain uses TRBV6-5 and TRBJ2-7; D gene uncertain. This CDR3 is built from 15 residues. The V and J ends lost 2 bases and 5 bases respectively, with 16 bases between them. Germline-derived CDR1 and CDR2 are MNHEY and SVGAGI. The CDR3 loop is CASSYIPGRLHEQYF. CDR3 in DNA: TGTGCCAGCAGTTACATCCCAGGTCGCCTCCACGAGCAGTACTTC.

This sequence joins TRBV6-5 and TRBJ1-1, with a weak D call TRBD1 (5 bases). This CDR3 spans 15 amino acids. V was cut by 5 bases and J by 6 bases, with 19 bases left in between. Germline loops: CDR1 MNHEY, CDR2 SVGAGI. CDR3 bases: TGTGCCAGCAGTCCAAACGGAGGGGCGTCATCTGAAGCTTTCTTT. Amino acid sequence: CASSPNGGASSEAFF.

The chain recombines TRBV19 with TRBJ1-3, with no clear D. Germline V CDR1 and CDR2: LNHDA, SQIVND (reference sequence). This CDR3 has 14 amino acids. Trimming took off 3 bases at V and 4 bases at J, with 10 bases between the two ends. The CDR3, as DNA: TGTGCCAGTAGTATGGCCGGAGTCGGAAACACCATATATTTT. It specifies CASSMAGVGNTIYF. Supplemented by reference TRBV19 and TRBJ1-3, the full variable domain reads DGGITQSPKYLFRKEGQNVTLSCEQNLNHDAMYWYRQDPGQGLRLIYYSQIVNDFQKGDIAEGYSVSREKKESFPLTVTSAQKNPTAFYLCASSMAGVGNTIYFGEGSWLTVV.

CDR3: CASPTSGIYNEQFF. The CDR3, as DNA: TGTGCCAGCCCCACTAGCGGGATATACAATGAGCAGTTCTTC. This chain joins TRBV27 and TRBJ2-1, with TRBD2 matching 10 bases. Germline CDR1 reads MNHEY; CDR2 reads SMNVEV (reference sequence). Trimming cost V 8 bases and J 4 bases; bases outside gene matches: 5. The CDR3 covers 14 residues.